Following are 8 T cell receptor beta chains from one sample sequenced in a study of shared T cell receptors in the human thymus. TCRdb keeps only in-frame clones here, not all; method: immunoSEQ multiplex PCR. In the table there are tens of thousands of clones, about 95% of which are singletons. The sequenced material came from thymocytes. Receptors originate from a human donor.

The chain recombines TRBV2 with TRBJ1-5; perhaps TRBD1 as D (5 bases). The CDR3 has 12 residues. The germline V and J ends were trimmed by 6 bases and 6 bases, with 9 bases remaining between them. CDR1 SNHLY and CDR2 FYNNEI come from the germline V gene. In DNA form, the CDR3 reads TGTGCCAGCAGCCCAGGGCGTCAGCCCCAGCATTTT. It yields the protein CASSPGRQPQHF.

The chain links TRBV7-2 to TRBJ2-2, with D uncertain. V was pared by 1 base and J by 4 bases, with 13 bases between. This CDR3 has 16 residues. Germline-derived CDR1 and CDR2 are SGHTA and FQGNSA. This CDR3 is CASSLVVSQITGELFF. The CDR3 region has the DNA TGTGCCAGCAGCTTAGTGGTGAGCCAGATCACCGGGGAGCTGTTTTTT.

The chain employs TRBV29-1 and TRBJ1-3; D unresolved. V lost 4 bases and J lost 2, with 12 bases in between. This CDR3 comprises 14 residues. Germline V gives CDR1 SQVTM, CDR2 ANQGSEA. CDR3 sequence reads: CSVVFWGAGNTIYF. CDR3 sequence (DNA): TGCAGCGTTGTGTTTTGGGGAGCTGGAAACACCATATATTTT.

The chain joins TRBV5-6 to TRBJ2-7, with 8 bases matching TRBD1. The CDR3 is 15 residues long. Germline V gives CDR1 SGHDT, CDR2 YYEEEE. V lost 4 bases to trimming and J lost 6 bases; unmatched junction nucleotides: 12. The CDR3 bases are TGTGCCAGCAGCGCCCAGGGGGCTACTGTTAGCGAGCAGTACTTC. It yields the protein CASSAQGATVSEQYF. The whole variable domain, filled in from reference TRBV5-6 and TRBJ2-7, reads DAGVTQSPTHLIKTRGQQVTLRCSPKSGHDTVSWYQQALGQGPQFIFQYYEEEERQRGNFPDRFSGHQFPNYSSELNVNALLLGDSALYLCASSAQGATVSEQYFGPGTRLTVT.

The J gene is TRBJ1-3, the V gene TRBV4-3, with a weak D call TRBD1 (6 bases). CDR3 length: 16 amino acids. Germline-derived CDR1 and CDR2 are LGHNA and YSLEER. The V and J ends lost 1 base and 1 base respectively, with 11 bases between them. The CDR3 nucleotides are TGCGCCAGCAGCCAAGGTGGCAGGGGATCTGGAAACACCATATATTTT. This encodes CASSQGGRGSGNTIYF.

This chain connects TRBV25-1 to TRBJ2-3; the match to TRBD1 covers 7 bases. Germline V gives CDR1 MGHDK, CDR2 SYGVNS. The CDR3 contains 15 residues. The V and J ends lost 6 bases and 2 bases, in that order; junction bases with no gene match: 8. The CDR3 DNA sequence: TGTGCCAGCAGCAACAGGGGCCTACTCACAGATACGCAGTATTTT. Protein: CASSNRGLLTDTQYF.

This rearrangement joins TRBV6-1 to TRBJ1-3; D is possibly TRBD1 (6 bases). Germline values: CDR1 MNHNS, CDR2 SASEGT. V lost 7 bases, J lost 0 bases, and 13 bases lay in between. The CDR3 contains 15 residues. The CDR3: CASIPGHRSGNTIYF. In nucleotides, the CDR3 is TGTGCCAGCATCCCGGGACACCGCTCTGGAAACACCATATATTTT.

Points on this clone: The identical CDR3 is also encoded by other nucleotide sequences in the sample. V and J are TRBV5-4 and TRBJ2-1; TRBD2 agrees at 8 bases. CDR1 and CDR2 from the germline V gene are SGHNT and YYREEE (reference sequence). The junction had 3 bases not matched to a gene; V was cut back by 0 bases and J by 1 base. The CDR3 length is 16 residues. This CDR3 is CASSLGGGSSYNEQFF. The CDR3 DNA is TGTGCCAGCAGCTTGGGCGGGGGGTCGTCCTACAATGAGCAGTTCTTC.